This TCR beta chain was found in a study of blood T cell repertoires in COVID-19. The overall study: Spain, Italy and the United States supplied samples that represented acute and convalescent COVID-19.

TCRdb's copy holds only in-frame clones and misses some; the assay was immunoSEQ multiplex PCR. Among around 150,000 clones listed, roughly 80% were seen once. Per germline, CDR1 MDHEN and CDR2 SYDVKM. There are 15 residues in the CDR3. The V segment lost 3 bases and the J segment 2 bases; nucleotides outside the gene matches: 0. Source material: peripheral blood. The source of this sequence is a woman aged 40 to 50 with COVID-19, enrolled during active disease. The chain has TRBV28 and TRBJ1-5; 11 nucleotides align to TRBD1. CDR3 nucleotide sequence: TGTGCCAGCAGTTTGGACAGGGGGCGCAATCAGCCCCAGCATTTT. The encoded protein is CASSLDRGRNQPQHF.